The entry that follows covers one T cell receptor beta chain sequence. As yet, its antigen is unknown. These data are taken from a study of cytomegalovirus exposure and HLA in healthy donors. Across the study: Genotyping of more than 300 donors showed that around 86% belonged to the Caucasian-associated ancestry cluster. Broader study findings: While the bulk of TCR sequences proved rare, some public TCRs turned up in many donors. Earlier analysis looked at TCR beta V segments, and most were productive about 87% or about 30% of the time. A list of around 150 TCR beta chains associated with cytomegalovirus was given.

Trimming stripped 4 bases from V and 4 bases from J, with 17 bases between. The V gene's germline CDR1 is SGHTA and CDR2 FQGTGA. This CDR3 has 16 amino acids. Vbeta (60) and Jbeta (13) primers were used in the PCR. Sequencing used immunoSEQ multiplex PCR; TCRdb keeps in-frame clones, though not all of them. The sample comprises fewer than 200,000 clones, 80% of which are singletons, and 4% to 5% rests with the top ten. V is TRBV7-3 and J is TRBJ2-1, with D possibly TRBD2 on 6 matching bases. The TCR comes from a man aged 25 to 40 in good health and CMV-seronegative. Material: PBMCs. The CDR3: CASSSIGRGEYNEQFF. The CDR3 nucleotides read TGTGCCAGCAGCTCTATTGGGCGGGGAGAGTACAATGAGCAGTTCTTC.